This T cell receptor (beta chain) was identified during a study of cytomegalovirus exposure and HLA in healthy donors. The CDR3 totals 14 residues. The germline CDR1 and CDR2 sequences are ENHRY and SYGVKD. Trimming took 5 bases from V and 6 from J, leaving 16 bases between them. The protocol was immunoSEQ multiplex PCR, while the TCRdb copy is restricted to in-frame clones and leaves out a portion. Altogether 65,000 or so clones are present, 90% to 95% being singletons, with the ten largest covering around 4.5%. The rearrangement uses TRBV10-3 and TRBJ1-1, with a weak D call TRBD1 (5 bases). The sequence was obtained from a man between 18 and 29 years old in good health and CMV-seropositive. The sample consisted of PBMCs. CDR3: CAISYGAQEAEAFF. As DNA, the CDR3 is TGTGCCATCAGTTATGGGGCCCAAGAGGCTGAAGCTTTCTTT.